This T cell receptor beta chain emerged from a study of spatial heterogeneity in lung cancer. There are many counts of this clonotype. Each CDR3 protein gets one entry after TCRdb re-called the 5' RACE reads with MiXCR. This table has 95,000 or so distinct CDR3 sequences, approximately 8.6% appearing once. Deletions cut 2 bases from V and 4 bases from J, with 6 bases between. This CDR3 comprises 12 residues. Germline loops: CDR1 SGHAT, CDR2 FQNNGV. Stated time point: sample taken at primary tumor resection. Unsorted whole RNA from tumor, nontumor lung or frozen PBMC underwent sequencing. The sequence came from a male donor with early-stage non-small cell lung cancer. Sequenced material: PBMCs, taken at surgery. V gene TRBV11-2 combines with J gene TRBJ2-7; no clear D gene. The CDR3, as DNA: TGTGCCAGCAGCTTAATAGAGTACGAGCAGTACTTC. Protein sequence: CASSLIEYEQYF.